This T cell receptor beta chain comes out of a study of blood T cell repertoires in COVID-19. In the study's own analysis: Cell counts per sample came from amplifying reference gene primers. Measured with immunoSEQ multiplex PCR; TCRdb has only the in-frame clones, and not every one. Clonal size and the V and J genes are those of that table, whereas D and trimming came from the DNA. The data contain 150,000 or so clones, around 83% of them seen just once; the ten biggest clones take up less than 4.5%. Trimming took 4 bases from V and 4 from J; bases not matched to a gene: 5. In germline, CDR1 is SGHTS, CDR2 YDEGEE. The CDR3 loop spans 15 amino acids. Cohorts were assigned according to the clinical history that participants reported.

Sequenced sample: PBMCs or T cells enriched from blood (not recorded which). The rearrangement uses TRBV5-8 and TRBJ2-2, with 9 positions matching TRBD1. The TCR originated in a woman between 50 and 59 years old in a cohort exposed to, infected with or recovered from COVID-19 (not recorded which). The CDR3 protein is CASSKDRGSTGELFF. CDR3 bases: TGTGCCAGCAGCAAGGACAGGGGAAGCACCGGGGAGCTGTTTTTT.